This T cell receptor (beta chain) was sequenced in a study of T cell responses to AZD1222 COVID-19 vaccine. Study results and limitations: Among vaccine-associated CD4 TCRs, coverage spanned spike, with dominance at 160-218 and 743-854. Repertoire sampling was restricted to post-peak T cell response timepoints. Within unmutated variant regions lay the reported targets of nearly half of spike-specific TCRs. It should be noted that donors were predominantly white British and more often female, and clonal diversity was possibly underestimated.

Notes on this clone: Its antigen is not identified.

The germline V and J ends were trimmed by 4 bases and 2 bases, with 5 bases remaining between them. This CDR3 has 12 amino acids. From germline, CDR1 is SNHLY and CDR2 FYNNEI. Measured with immunoSEQ multiplex PCR; TCRdb has only the in-frame clones, and not every one. The profile shows 140,000 to 150,000 clones, just under 95% of them singletons. The sample was peripheral blood, taken on day 0 of AZD1222 vaccination. The sequence was collected from an adult in good health. The rearrangement links TRBV2 to TRBJ1-2; unclear D gene. The CDR3 region is CASSAENYGYTF. The DNA for the CDR3 is TGTGCCAGCAGTGCCGAGAACTATGGCTACACCTTC.